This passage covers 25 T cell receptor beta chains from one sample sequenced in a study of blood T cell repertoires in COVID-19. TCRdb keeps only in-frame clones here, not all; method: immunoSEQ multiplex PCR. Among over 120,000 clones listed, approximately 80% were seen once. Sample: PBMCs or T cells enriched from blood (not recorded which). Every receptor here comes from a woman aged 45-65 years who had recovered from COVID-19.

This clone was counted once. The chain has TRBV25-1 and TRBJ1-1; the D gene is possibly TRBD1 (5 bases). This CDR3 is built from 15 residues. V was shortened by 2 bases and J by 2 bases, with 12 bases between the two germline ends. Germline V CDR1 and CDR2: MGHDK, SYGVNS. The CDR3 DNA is TGTGCCAGCAGTGAACGGGGGATGGGTAACACTGAAGCTTTCTTT. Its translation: CASSERGMGNTEAFF.

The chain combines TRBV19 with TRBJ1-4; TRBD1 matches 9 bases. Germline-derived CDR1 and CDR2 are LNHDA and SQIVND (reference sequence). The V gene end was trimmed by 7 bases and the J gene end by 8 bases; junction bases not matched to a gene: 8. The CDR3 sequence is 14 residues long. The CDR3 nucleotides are TGTGCCAGTACCCTGGGGGGACAGGGAGAAAAACTGTTTTTT. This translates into CASTLGGQGEKLFF.

CDR3 amino acids: CASSADSSYNEQFF. The CDR3 region has the DNA TGTGCCAGCAGCGCGGACAGCTCCTACAATGAGCAGTTCTTC. The gene calls are TRBV6-2 or TRBV6-3 and TRBJ2-1, with TRBD1 as a possible D gene (6 bases). V lost 6 bases to trimming and J lost 0 bases, with 9 bases between them. The CDR3 has 14 amino acids. Germline V gives CDR1 MNHEY, CDR2 SVGEGT.

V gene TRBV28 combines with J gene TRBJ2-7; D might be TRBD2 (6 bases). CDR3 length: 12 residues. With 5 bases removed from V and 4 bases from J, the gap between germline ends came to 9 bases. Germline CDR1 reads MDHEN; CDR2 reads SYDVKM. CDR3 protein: CASSVGGYEQYV. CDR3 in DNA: TGTGCCAGCAGTGTCGGGGGTTACGAGCAGTACGTC.

The CDR3 nucleotides are TGTGCCAGCAGCTCCGGACAGGGTGAAACCGGGGAGCTGTTTTTT. It codes for CASSSGQGETGELFF. V usage is TRBV7-8 and J usage is TRBJ2-2, with 8 bases aligning to TRBD1. The length of the CDR3 is 15 residues. Trimming at V came to 4 bases and at J to 5 bases, leaving 6 bases not matched to a gene. The V gene's germline CDR1 is SGHVS and CDR2 FQNEAQ.

Here the CDR3 DNA reads TGTGCCAGCAGCCAGGACAGGACAGAAGCTTTCTTT. It encodes CASSQDRTEAFF. The chain combines TRBV11-2 with TRBJ1-1; 7 bases align to TRBD1. Germline-derived CDR1 and CDR2 are SGHAT and FQNNGV. The CDR3 contains 12 residues. The V gene end was trimmed by 5 bases and the J gene end by 8 bases; junction bases not matched to a gene: 5.

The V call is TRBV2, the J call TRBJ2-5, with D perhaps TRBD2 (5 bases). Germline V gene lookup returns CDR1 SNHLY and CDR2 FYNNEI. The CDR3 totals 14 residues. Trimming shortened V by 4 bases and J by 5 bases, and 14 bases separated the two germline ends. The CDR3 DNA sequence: TGTGCCAGCAGTGTTACTCTCAGCGGTGAGACCCAGTACTTC. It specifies CASSVTLSGETQYF.

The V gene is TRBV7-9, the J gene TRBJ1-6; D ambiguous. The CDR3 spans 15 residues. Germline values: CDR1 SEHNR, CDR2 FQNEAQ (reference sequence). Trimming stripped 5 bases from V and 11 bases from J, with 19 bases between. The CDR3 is CASSPPVSFGAPLHF. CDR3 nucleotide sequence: TGTGCCAGCAGCCCCCCGGTTTCATTTGGTGCACCCCTCCACTTT.

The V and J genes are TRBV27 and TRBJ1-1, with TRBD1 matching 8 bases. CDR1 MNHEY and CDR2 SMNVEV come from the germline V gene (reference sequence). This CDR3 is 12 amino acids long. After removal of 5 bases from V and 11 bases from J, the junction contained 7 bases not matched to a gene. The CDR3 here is CASSQGAGRAFF. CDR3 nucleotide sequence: TGTGCCAGCAGTCAGGGGGCAGGGCGGGCTTTCTTT.

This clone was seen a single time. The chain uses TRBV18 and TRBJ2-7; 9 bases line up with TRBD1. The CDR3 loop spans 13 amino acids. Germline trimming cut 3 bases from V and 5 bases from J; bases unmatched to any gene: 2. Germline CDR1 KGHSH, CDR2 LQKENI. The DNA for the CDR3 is TGTGCCAGCTCACCGGGACAGGGTAACGAGCAGTACGTC. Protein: CASSPGQGNEQYV.

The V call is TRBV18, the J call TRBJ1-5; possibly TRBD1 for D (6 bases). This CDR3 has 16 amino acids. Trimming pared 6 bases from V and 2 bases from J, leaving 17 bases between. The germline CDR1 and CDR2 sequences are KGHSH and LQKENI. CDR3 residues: CASSSIRGLGNQPQHF. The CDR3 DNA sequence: TGTGCCAGCTCGTCAATCAGGGGTTTGGGCAATCAGCCCCAGCATTTT.

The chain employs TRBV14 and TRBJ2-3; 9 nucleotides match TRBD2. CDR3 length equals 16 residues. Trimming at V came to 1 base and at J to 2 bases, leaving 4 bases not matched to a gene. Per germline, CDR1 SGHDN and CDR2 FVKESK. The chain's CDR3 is CASSQGSGGPTDTQYF. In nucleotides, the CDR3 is TGTGCCAGCAGCCAAGGGAGCGGGGGGCCCACAGATACGCAGTATTTT. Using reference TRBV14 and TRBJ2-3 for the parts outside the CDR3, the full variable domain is EAGVTQFPSHSVIEKGQTVTLRCDPISGHDNLYWYRRVMGKEIKFLLHFVKESKQDESGMPNNRFLAERTGGTYSTLKVQPAELEDSGVYFCASSQGSGGPTDTQYFGPGTRLTVL.

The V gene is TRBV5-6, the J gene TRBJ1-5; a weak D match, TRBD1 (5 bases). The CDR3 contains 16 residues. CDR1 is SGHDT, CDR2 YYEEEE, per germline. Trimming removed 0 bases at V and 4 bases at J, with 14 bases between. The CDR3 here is CASSLEAGRSNQPQHF. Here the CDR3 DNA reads TGTGCCAGCAGCTTGGAGGCGGGGCGAAGTAATCAGCCCCAGCATTTT. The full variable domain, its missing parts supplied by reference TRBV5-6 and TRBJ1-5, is DAGVTQSPTHLIKTRGQQVTLRCSPKSGHDTVSWYQQALGQGPQFIFQYYEEEERQRGNFPDRFSGHQFPNYSSELNVNALLLGDSALYLCASSLEAGRSNQPQHFGDGTRLSIL.

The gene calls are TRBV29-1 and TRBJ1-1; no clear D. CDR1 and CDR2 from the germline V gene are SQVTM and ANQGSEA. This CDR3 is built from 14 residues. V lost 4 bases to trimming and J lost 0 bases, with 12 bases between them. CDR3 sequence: CSVGDGSVNTEAFF. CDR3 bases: TGCAGCGTTGGAGACGGTTCGGTGAACACTGAAGCTTTCTTT.

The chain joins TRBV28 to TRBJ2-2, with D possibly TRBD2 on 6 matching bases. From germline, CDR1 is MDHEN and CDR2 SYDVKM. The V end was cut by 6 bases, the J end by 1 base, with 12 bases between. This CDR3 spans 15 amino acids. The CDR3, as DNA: TGTGCCAGCAGCGCCGTCGGGGGGAACACCGGGGAGCTGTTTTTT. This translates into CASSAVGGNTGELFF.

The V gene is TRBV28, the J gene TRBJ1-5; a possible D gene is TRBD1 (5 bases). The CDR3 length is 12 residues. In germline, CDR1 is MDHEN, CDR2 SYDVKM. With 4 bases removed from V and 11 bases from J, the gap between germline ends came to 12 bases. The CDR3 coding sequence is TGTGCCAGCAGTTCAGGGATTTGGACCCAGCATTTT. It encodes CASSSGIWTQHF.

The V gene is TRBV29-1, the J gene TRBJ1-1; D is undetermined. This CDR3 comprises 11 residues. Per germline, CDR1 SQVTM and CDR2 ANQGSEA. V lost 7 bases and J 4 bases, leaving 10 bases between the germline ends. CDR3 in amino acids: CSATWSTEAFF. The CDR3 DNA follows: TGCAGCGCGACTTGGTCCACTGAAGCTTTCTTT.

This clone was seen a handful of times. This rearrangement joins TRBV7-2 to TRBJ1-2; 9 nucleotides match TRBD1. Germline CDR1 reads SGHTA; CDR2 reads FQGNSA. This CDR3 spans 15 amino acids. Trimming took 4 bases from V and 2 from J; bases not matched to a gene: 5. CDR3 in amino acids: CASSWRTGGNYGYTF. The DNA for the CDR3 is TGTGCCAGCAGCTGGAGAACAGGGGGCAACTATGGCTACACCTTC.

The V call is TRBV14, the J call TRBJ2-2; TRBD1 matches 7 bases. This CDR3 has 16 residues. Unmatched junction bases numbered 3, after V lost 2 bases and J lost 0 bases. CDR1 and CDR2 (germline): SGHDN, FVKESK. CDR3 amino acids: CASSQFGQANTGELFF. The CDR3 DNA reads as TGTGCCAGCAGCCAATTCGGACAGGCGAACACCGGGGAGCTGTTTTTT.

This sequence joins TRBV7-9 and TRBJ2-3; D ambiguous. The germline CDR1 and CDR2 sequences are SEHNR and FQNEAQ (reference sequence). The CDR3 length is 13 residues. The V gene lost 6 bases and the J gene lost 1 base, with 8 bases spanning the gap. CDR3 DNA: TGTGCCAGCAGTTATACGGGCACAGATACGCAGTATTTT. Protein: CASSYTGTDTQYF.

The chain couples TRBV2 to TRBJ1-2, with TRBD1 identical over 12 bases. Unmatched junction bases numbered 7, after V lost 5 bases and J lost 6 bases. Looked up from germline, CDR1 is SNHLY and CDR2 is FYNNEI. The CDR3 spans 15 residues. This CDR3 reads CASSWDRGRKDGYTF. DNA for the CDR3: TGTGCCAGCAGTTGGGACAGGGGGCGAAAAGATGGCTACACCTTC.

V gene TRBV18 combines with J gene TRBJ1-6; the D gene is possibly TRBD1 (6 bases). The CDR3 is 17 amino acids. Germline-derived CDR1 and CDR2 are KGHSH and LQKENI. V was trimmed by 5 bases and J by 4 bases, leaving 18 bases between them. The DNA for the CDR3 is TGTGCCAGCTCATCCGCAGGGGCGCTGAATTATAATTCACCCCTCCACTTT. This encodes CASSSAGALNYNSPLHF.

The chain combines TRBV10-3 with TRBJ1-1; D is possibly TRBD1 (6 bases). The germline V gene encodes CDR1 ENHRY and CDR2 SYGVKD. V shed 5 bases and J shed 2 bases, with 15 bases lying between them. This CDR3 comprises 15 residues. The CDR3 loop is CAISSSGTYNTEAFF. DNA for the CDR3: TGTGCCATCAGTTCCTCTGGGACATACAACACTGAAGCTTTCTTT.

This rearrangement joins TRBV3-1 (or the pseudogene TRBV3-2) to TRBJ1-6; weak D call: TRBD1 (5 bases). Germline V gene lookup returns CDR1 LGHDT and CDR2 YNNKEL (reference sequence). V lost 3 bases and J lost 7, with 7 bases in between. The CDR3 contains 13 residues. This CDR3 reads CASSQEGNSPLHF. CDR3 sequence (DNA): TGTGCCAGCAGCCAGGAGGGGAATTCACCCCTCCACTTT.

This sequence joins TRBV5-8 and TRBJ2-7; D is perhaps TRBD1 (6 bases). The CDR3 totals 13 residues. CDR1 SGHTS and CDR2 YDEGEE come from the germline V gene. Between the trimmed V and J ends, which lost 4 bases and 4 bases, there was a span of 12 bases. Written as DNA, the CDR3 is TGTGCCAGCAGCGTCTACAGGGTATACGAGCAGTACTTC. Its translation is CASSVYRVYEQYF.